This is a list of T cell receptor beta chains from one sample in a study of cytomegalovirus exposure and HLA in healthy donors. TCRdb's table, derived via immunoSEQ multiplex PCR, lists solely in-frame clones and lacks some. The sample holds over 85,000 clones, roughly four fifths seen once. The specimen was PBMCs. Receptors originate from a female donor in good health and CMV-seronegative. Both conserved end residues are part of each CDR3. Each record gives: D gene, V gene, clone size, J gene, CDR3 protein, CDR3 DNA. D genes are given only for firm matches. Not every row has a clone size; where given, it reads once, few, many or a size class.

D gene: TRBD1; V gene: TRBV4-2; clone size: many; J gene: TRBJ1-4; CDR3 protein: CASSHNRGETVF; CDR3 DNA: TGTGCCAGCAGCCACAACAGGGGAGAAACTGTCTTT
D gene: TRBD1; V gene: TRBV19; clone size: -; J gene: TRBJ2-7; CDR3 protein: CASRATGAKDEQYF; CDR3 DNA: TGTGCCAGTAGAGCCACAGGGGCGAAGGACGAGCAGTACTTC
D gene: -; V gene: TRBV5-4; clone size: -; J gene: TRBJ2-4; CDR3 protein: CASSLVGRENIQYF; CDR3 DNA: TGTGCCAGCAGCTTGGTCGGCAGGGAAAACATTCAGTACTTC
D gene: -; V gene: TRBV4-3; clone size: -; J gene: TRBJ2-1; CDR3 protein: CASSQDYREYNEQFF; CDR3 DNA: TGCGCCAGCAGCCAAGATTACCGGGAGTACAATGAGCAGTTCTTC
D gene: -; V gene: TRBV5-5; clone size: few; J gene: TRBJ1-5; CDR3 protein: CASSGGPQHF; CDR3 DNA: TGTGCCAGCAGCGGCGGTCCCCAGCATTTT
D gene: TRBD1; V gene: TRBV5-5; clone size: -; J gene: TRBJ2-2; CDR3 protein: CASSPGPRQGTGELFF; CDR3 DNA: TGTGCCAGCAGCCCAGGGCCGAGACAGGGCACCGGGGAGCTGTTTTTT
D gene: -; V gene: TRBV7-6; clone size: once; J gene: TRBJ1-6; CDR3 protein: CASSSEPLLADYNSPLHF; CDR3 DNA: TGTGCCAGCAGCTCCGAACCCTTGTTGGCAGATTATAATTCACCCCTCCACTTT
D gene: -; V gene: TRBV6-5; clone size: -; J gene: TRBJ2-7; CDR3 protein: CASGLNRDGEQYF; CDR3 DNA: TGTGCCAGCGGGTTAAACAGGGATGGAGAGCAGTACTTC
D gene: -; V gene: TRBV15; clone size: -; J gene: TRBJ2-2; CDR3 protein: CATSSHASANTGELFF; CDR3 DNA: TGTGCCACCAGCAGCCACGCCAGCGCGAACACCGGGGAGCTGTTTTTT
D gene: -; V gene: TRBV11-3; clone size: once; J gene: TRBJ1-6; CDR3 protein: CASSLWGDSPLHF; CDR3 DNA: TGTGCCAGCAGCTTATGGGGCGATTCACCCCTCCACTTT
D gene: -; V gene: TRBV2; clone size: -; J gene: TRBJ1-1; CDR3 protein: CAVRGRWMNTEAFF; CDR3 DNA: TGTGCCGTCCGAGGGCGGTGGATGAACACTGAAGCTTTCTTT
D gene: -; V gene: TRBV5-4; clone size: few; J gene: TRBJ2-3; CDR3 protein: CASSGGLAALFNSSTDTQYF; CDR3 DNA: TGTGCCAGCAGCGGGGGGCTAGCGGCCCTTTTCAACTCTAGCACAGATACGCAGTATTTT